The present TCR beta chain was sequenced within a study of Graves' ophthalmopathy and Graves' hyperthyroidism. Notes on the study in general: Built on 13 signatures, a model told ophthalmopathy apart from stable hyperthyroidism with about 91% sensitivity and less than 82% specificity.

Using RNA transcripts, the TCR beta CDR3 regions were amplified. The authors performed first-round RT-PCR with HTBI primers and then a second-round multiplex PCR. TCRdb re-called the multiplex PCR reads with MiXCR, one entry per CDR3 protein. The sample lists hundreds of thousands of distinct CDR3 sequences, roughly 39% seen once, with over 2.5% in the top ten. Per the germline V gene, CDR1 is ENHRY and CDR2 is SYGVKD. The CDR3 has 16 residues. For donors with ophthalmopathy, the disease showed moderate-to-severe activity, reached CAS ≥3 and NOSPECS ≥4, and had lasted under 3 months. Other autoimmune diseases, uncontrolled infections, pregnancy or lactation ruled patients out of participation. The PBMC fraction was derived from around 10 ml of fresh peripheral blood. This clonotype occurred once. The antigen is not known. One end of the junction is discordant with germline, which a read error may explain.

This chain uses TRBV10-3 with TRBJ2-7; D possibly uses TRBD1 or TRBD2 (6 bases each). Sequenced input: peripheral blood. This clonotype was sampled from an adult man with Graves' ophthalmopathy. The CDR3 nucleotides are TGTGCCAGCAGTCCAGAGGGGGGAGGCCTCCCTTACGAGCAGTACTTC. Translation gives CASSPEGGGLPYEQYF.